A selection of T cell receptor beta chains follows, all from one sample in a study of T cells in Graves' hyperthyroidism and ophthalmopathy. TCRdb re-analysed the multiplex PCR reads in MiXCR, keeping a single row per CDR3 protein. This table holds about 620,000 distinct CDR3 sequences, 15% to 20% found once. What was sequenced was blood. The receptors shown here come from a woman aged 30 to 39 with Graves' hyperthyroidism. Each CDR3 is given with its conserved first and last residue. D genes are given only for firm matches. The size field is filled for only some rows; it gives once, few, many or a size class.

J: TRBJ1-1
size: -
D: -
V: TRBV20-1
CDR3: CSASSPGRTEAFF
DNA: TGCAGTGCTTCTTCCCCGGGCCGAACTGAAGCTTTCTTT

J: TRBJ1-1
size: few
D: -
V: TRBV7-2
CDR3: CASSLVLGTRENTEAFF
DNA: TGTGCCAGCAGCTTAGTACTCGGGACCCGTGAGAACACTGAAGCTTTCTTT

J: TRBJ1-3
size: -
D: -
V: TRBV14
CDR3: CASGRGGSGNTIYF
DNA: TGTGCCAGCGGCCGCGGGGGGTCTGGAAACACCATATATTTT

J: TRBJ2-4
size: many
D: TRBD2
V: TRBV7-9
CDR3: CASSLTAGGRDIQYF
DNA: TGTGCCAGCAGCCTCACAGCGGGAGGCCGGGACATTCAGTACTTC

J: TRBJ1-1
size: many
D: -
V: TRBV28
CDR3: CAARPRGSNTEAFF
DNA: TGTGCCGCCCGTCCTCGGGGGAGTAACACTGAAGCTTTCTTT

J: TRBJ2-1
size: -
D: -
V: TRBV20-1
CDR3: CSASGIARGHNEQFF
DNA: TGCAGTGCTTCCGGAATAGCGCGAGGGCACAATGAGCAGTTCTTC

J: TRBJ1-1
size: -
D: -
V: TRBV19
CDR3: CASSSERDILRTEAFF
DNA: TGTGCCAGTAGTTCGGAACGGGACATACTTCGGACTGAAGCTTTCTTT

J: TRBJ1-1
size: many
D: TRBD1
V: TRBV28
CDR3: CASTYTGVNTEAFF
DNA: TGTGCCAGCACCTATACAGGGGTGAACACTGAAGCTTTCTTT

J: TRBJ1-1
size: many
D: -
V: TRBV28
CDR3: CASSYRAAGLRTEAFF
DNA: TGTGCCAGCAGTTATAGGGCGGCAGGGCTGCGCACTGAAGCTTTCTTT

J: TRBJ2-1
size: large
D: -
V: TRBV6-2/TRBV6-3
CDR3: CASSYSKEYNEQFF
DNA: TGTGCCAGCAGTTACTCTAAGGAATACAATGAGCAGTTCTTC

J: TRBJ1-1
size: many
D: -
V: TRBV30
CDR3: CAWINTEAFF
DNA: TGTGCCTGGATTAACACTGAAGCTTTCTTT

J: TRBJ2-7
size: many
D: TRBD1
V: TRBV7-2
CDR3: CASSRDRGTYEQYF
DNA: TGTGCCAGCAGCAGGGACAGGGGGACCTACGAGCAGTACTTC

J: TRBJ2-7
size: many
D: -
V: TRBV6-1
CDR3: CASRGKSYEQYF
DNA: TGTGCCAGCAGGGGAAAGTCCTACGAGCAGTACTTC

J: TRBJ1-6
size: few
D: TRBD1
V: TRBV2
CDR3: CASRPGQGALRSHF
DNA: TGTGCCAGCAGACCGGGACAGGGAGCCCTCAGGAGCCACTTT

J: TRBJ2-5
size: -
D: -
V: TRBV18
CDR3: CASSPNGGRVRETQYF
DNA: TGTGCCAGCTCACCAAACGGTGGGAGAGTCAGAGAGACCCAGTACTTC

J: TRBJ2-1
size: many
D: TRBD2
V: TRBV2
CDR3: CASGLTSGKRNEQFF
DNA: TGTGCCAGCGGTTTGACTAGCGGTAAACGCAATGAGCAGTTCTTC

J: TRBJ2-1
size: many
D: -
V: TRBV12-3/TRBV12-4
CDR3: CASSLGQEQFF
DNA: TGTGCCAGCAGTTTGGGACAAGAGCAGTTCTTC

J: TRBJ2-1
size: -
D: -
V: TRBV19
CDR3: CASSLYFRGSYNEQFF
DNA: TGTGCCAGTAGTCTCTATTTTCGGGGCTCCTACAATGAGCAGTTCTTC

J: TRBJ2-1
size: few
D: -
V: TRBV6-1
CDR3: CASSEAGWEQFF
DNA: TGTGCCAGCAGTGAAGCGGGCTGGGAGCAGTTCTTC

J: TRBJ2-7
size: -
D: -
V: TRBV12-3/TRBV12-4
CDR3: CASRGSQGLLYNEQYF
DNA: TGTGCCAGCAGAGGGAGCCAGGGGCTTCTCTACAATGAGCAGTACTTC

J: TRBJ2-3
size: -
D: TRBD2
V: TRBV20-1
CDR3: CSARGLAGAQDTQYF
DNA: TGCAGTGCTAGGGGACTAGCGGGAGCACAAGATACGCAGTATTTT

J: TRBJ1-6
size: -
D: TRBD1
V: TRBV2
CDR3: CASTTGRDINSPLHF
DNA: TGTGCCAGCACGACAGGGAGGGATATTAATTCACCCCTCCACTTT

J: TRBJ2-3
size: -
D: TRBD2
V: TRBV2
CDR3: CASSGFTSGRASTQYF
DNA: TGTGCCAGCAGTGGGTTTACTAGCGGGAGGGCGAGTACGCAGTATTTT

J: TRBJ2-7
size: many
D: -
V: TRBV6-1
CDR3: CASSEVEGLYEQYF
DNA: TGTGCCAGCAGTGAAGTCGAGGGGCTCTACGAGCAGTACTTC

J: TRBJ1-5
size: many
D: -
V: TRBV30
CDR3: CAWSVALSDQPQHF
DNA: TGTGCCTGGAGTGTAGCCCTTAGCGATCAGCCCCAGCATTTT

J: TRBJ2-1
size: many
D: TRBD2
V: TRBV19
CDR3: CASSMGSGSPYNEQFF
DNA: TGTGCCAGTAGTATGGGTAGCGGGAGCCCCTACAATGAGCAGTTCTTC

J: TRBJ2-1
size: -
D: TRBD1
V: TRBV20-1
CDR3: CSARDPPGQGFYNEQFF
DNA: TGCAGTGCTCGAGACCCTCCGGGACAGGGGTTCTACAATGAGCAGTTCTTC

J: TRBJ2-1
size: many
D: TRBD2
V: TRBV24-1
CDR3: CATSDVTSGGYNEQFF
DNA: TGTGCCACCAGTGACGTCACTAGCGGAGGGTACAATGAGCAGTTCTTC

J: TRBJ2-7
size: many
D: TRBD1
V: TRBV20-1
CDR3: CSASSRRFTGQGPYEQYF
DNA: TGCAGTGCTAGTTCCCGAAGATTCACGGGACAGGGGCCCTACGAGCAGTACTTC

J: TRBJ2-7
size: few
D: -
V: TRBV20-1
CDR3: CSARRGRSGSVEQYF
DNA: TGCAGTGCTAGGCGGGGCCGCAGCGGTTCGGTCGAGCAGTACTTC

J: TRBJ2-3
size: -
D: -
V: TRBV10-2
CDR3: CASSETNTQYF
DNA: TGCGCCAGCAGTGAGACAAATACGCAGTATTTT

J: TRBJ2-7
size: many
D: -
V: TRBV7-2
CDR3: CASSILSYEQYF
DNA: TGTGCCAGCAGCATCTTAAGCTACGAGCAGTACTTC

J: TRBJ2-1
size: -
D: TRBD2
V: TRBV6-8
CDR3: CASSLTSGRAGNNEQFF
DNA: TGTGCCAGCAGCTTGACTAGCGGGAGGGCTGGGAACAATGAGCAGTTCTTC

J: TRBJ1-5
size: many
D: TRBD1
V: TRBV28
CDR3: CASRLTGFSNQPQHF
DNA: TGTGCCAGCAGATTGACAGGGTTTAGCAATCAGCCCCAGCATTTT

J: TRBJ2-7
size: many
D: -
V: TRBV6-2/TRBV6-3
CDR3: CASSYGIVYEQYF
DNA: TGTGCCAGCAGTTACGGGATTGTCTACGAGCAGTACTTC

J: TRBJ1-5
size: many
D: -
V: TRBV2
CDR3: CASSYGQPQHF
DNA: TGTGCCAGCAGTTACGGACAGCCCCAGCATTTT

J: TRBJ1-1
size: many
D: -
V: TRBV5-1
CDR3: CASSLDGADTEAFF
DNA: TGCGCCAGCAGCCTTGACGGGGCGGACACTGAAGCTTTCTTT

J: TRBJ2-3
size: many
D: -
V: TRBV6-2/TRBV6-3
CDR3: CASSGDTQYF
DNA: TGTGCCAGCAGTGGGGATACGCAGTATTTT

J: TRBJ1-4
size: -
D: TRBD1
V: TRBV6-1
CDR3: CASWDRGSEKLFF
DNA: TGTGCCAGTTGGGACAGGGGCAGTGAAAAACTGTTTTTT

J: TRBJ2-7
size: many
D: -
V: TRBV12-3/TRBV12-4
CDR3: CASSPLRTDGQYF
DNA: TGTGCCAGCAGTCCCTTACGGACAGATGGGCAGTACTTC

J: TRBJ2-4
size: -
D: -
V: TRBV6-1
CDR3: CASSGGARNIQYF
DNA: TGTGCCAGCAGTGGGGGGGCAAGGAACATTCAGTACTTC

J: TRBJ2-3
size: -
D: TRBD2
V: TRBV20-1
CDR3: CSASSTSGNTDTQYF
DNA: TGCAGTGCTAGCTCAACTAGCGGGAACACAGATACGCAGTATTTT

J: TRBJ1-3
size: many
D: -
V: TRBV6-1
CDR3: CASTDGGSGNTIYF
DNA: TGTGCCAGCACCGACGGGGGCTCTGGAAACACCATATATTTT

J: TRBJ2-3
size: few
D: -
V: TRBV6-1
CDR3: CASTFSGDTQYF
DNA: TGTGCCAGCACGTTTTCGGGAGATACGCAGTATTTT

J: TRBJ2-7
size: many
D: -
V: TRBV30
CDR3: CAWSPHSSHEQYF
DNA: TGTGCCTGGAGTCCGCATTCGTCCCACGAGCAGTACTTC

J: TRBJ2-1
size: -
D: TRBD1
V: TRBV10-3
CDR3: CAISGGTGANEQFF
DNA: TGTGCCATCAGTGGGGGGACAGGGGCCAATGAGCAGTTCTTC

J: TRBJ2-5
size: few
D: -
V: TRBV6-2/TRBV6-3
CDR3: CAAGVSKYF
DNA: TGTGCCGCTGGGGTTTCAAAGTACTTC

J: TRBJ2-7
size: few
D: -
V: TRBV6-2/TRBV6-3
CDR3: CASTLTGRYSYEQYF
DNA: TGTGCCAGCACCCTAACTGGCAGGTATTCCTACGAGCAGTACTTC

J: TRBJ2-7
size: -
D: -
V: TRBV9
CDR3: CASTPGIGGDEQYF
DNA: TGTGCCAGCACTCCCGGCATAGGGGGTGACGAGCAGTACTTC